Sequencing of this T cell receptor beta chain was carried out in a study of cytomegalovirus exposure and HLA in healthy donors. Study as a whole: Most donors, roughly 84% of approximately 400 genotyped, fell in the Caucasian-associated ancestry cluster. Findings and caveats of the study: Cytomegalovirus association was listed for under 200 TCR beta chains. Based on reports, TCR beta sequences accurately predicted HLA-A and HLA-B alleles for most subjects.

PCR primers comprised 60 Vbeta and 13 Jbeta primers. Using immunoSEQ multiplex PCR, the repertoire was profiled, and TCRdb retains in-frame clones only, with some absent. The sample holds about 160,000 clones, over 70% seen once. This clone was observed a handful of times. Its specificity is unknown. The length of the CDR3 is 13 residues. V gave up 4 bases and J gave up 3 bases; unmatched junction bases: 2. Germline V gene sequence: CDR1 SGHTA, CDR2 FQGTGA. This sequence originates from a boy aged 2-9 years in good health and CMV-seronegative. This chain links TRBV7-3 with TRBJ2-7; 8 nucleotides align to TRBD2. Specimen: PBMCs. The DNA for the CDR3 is TGTGCCAGCAGCTCCGGGGGGGACTACGAGCAGTACTTC. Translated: CASSSGGDYEQYF.